This T cell receptor beta chain emerged from a study of shared clonotypes between healthy human individuals. Findings and caveats of the study: Clonotype sharing among donors was expected to depend on sequencing depth. Few donors restricted represented genetic and exposure-history diversity.

A note on this clone: Its specificity is unknown.

The CDR3 length is 13 residues. V was cut by 2 bases and J by 3 bases, with 7 bases left in between. Germline lookup yields CDR1 SNHLY and CDR2 FYNNEI. Only in-frame clones appear in the TCRdb table, and some are missing; sequencing was by immunoSEQ multiplex PCR. The sample consists of 600,000 to 750,000 clones, 90% of them appearing once. The V gene is TRBV2, the J gene TRBJ1-1, with D unclear. The sequenced sample consisted of memory CD8+ T cells from PBMCs. Subset reported: CD45RO+ cells pooled with CCR7-negative TemRA cells. The source of this sequence is a man in his late teens or twenties in good health. Some clones in this sample may be carry-over from other donors' samples. CDR3 residues: CASSEKLYTEAFF. In nucleotides, the CDR3 is TGTGCCAGCAGTGAAAAACTGTACACTGAAGCTTTCTTT.